The 20 T cell receptor beta chains reported below all come from one sample, sequenced in a study of blood T cell repertoires in COVID-19. The assay was immunoSEQ multiplex PCR, and TCRdb's table has in-frame clones only and misses some. In the table there are roughly 110,000 clones, under 85% of which are singletons. The specimen sequenced was peripheral blood. These receptors originate from a woman in her sixties with acute or convalescent COVID-19.

The chain recombines TRBV7-2 with TRBJ2-7, with 12 bases that match TRBD2. CDR3 length: 14 amino acids. Germline trimming cut 2 bases from V and 7 bases from J; bases unmatched to any gene: 3. The germline CDR1 and CDR2 sequences are SGHTA and FQGNSA. Here the CDR3 DNA reads TGTGCCAGCAGCTTACTAGCGGGAGGGGGGGAGCAGTACTTC. The encoded protein is CASSLLAGGGEQYF.

This clone appeared a few times. The rearrangement joins TRBV3-1 (or the pseudogene TRBV3-2) to TRBJ2-2, with TRBD1 identical over 7 bases. Germline-derived CDR1 and CDR2 are LGHDT and YNNKEL (reference sequence). CDR3 length equals 15 residues. The V and J ends lost 3 bases and 6 bases, in that order; junction bases with no gene match: 7. In nucleotides, the CDR3 is TGTGCCAGCAGCCAGGGACAGATCGGATCCGGGGAGCTGTTTTTT. It codes for CASSQGQIGSGELFF.

Only a few counts were recorded for this clone. The chain has TRBV27 and TRBJ1-1; 7 bases map to TRBD1. The CDR3 is made up of 17 amino acids. With 4 bases clipped from V and 0 bases from J, the junction kept 11 bases outside the gene matches. Germline loops: CDR1 MNHEY, CDR2 SMNVEV (reference sequence). In DNA form, the CDR3 reads TGTGCCAGCAGTTATTTACCGGGACAGCGAATGAACACTGAAGCTTTCTTT. Protein: CASSYLPGQRMNTEAFF.

CDR3 coding DNA: TGTGCCAGCAGTTACGGGGGGGACAGGGGCCTCTACGAGCAGTACTTC. Protein sequence: CASSYGGDRGLYEQYF. The J gene is TRBJ2-7, the V gene TRBV6-5, with TRBD1 matching 10 bases. J was trimmed by 3 bases and V by 2 bases; bases with no gene match: 7. The CDR3 sequence is 16 residues long. The germline CDR1 and CDR2 sequences are MNHEY and SVGAGI.

The chain is built from TRBV28 and TRBJ1-5; tentative D call: TRBD1 (5 bases). The CDR3 consists of 13 residues. Per germline, CDR1 MDHEN and CDR2 SYDVKM. Trimming took off 7 bases at V and 6 bases at J, with 13 bases between the two ends. The chain's CDR3 is CASTGTRGQPQHF. The CDR3 DNA is TGTGCCAGCACAGGGACTCGAGGTCAGCCCCAGCATTTT.

The genes are TRBV5-1 and TRBJ1-6; D perhaps matches TRBD1 (5 bases). CDR1 is SGHRS, CDR2 YFSETQ, per germline. The CDR3 is 13 residues long. V was trimmed by 3 bases and J by 5 bases, leaving 6 bases between them. CDR3 DNA: TGCGCCAGCAGCTCACAGGATAATTCACCCCTCCACTTT. It translates to CASSSQDNSPLHF.

The chain uses TRBV19 and TRBJ2-7; D ambiguous. The CDR3 consists of 14 residues. Trimming pared 3 bases from V and 2 bases from J, leaving 11 bases between. CDR1 and CDR2 (germline): LNHDA, SQIVND (reference sequence). CDR3 sequence reads: CASSIMGPAYEQYF. The CDR3 DNA is TGTGCCAGTAGTATCATGGGCCCAGCCTACGAGCAGTACTTC.

This clone appeared once. J is TRBJ2-3 and V is TRBV24-1, with 14 bases identical to TRBD2. J gave up 4 bases and V 3 bases, and 5 bases lay outside the gene matches. There are 17 residues in the CDR3. Germline V gives CDR1 KGHDR, CDR2 SFDVKD. In nucleotides, the CDR3 is TGTGCCACCAGTGATGCCGGGACTAGCGGGAGAGCAGATACGCAGTATTTT. Translating it yields CATSDAGTSGRADTQYF.

This chain links TRBV24-1 with TRBJ2-1, with TRBD1 matching 10 bases. The CDR3 runs to 15 residues. Germline CDR1 is KGHDR and CDR2 is SFDVKD. V trimming: 3 bases; J trimming: 5 bases; junction bases outside the gene matches: 3. CDR3 DNA sequence: TGTGCCACCAGTGATCCCGGGACAGGGGACAATGAGCAGTTCTTC. Protein sequence: CATSDPGTGDNEQFF.

CDR3 residues: CASSQDGTSGGAETQYF. The CDR3 DNA sequence: TGTGCCAGCAGCCAAGATGGGACTAGCGGGGGGGCGGAGACCCAGTACTTC. The chain recombines TRBV4-2 with TRBJ2-5; the match to TRBD2 covers 16 bases. The germline V gene encodes CDR1 LGHNA and CDR2 YNFKEQ. CDR3 size: 17 residues. V dropped 0 bases and J dropped 5; count of bases not matched to a gene: 3.

This clone was seen a single time. The chain links TRBV19 to TRBJ1-1; no reliable D call. V was trimmed by 5 bases and J by 3 bases, leaving 10 bases between them. CDR1 is LNHDA and CDR2 is SQIVND in the germline V gene (reference sequence). The CDR3 is 13 residues long. The CDR3 loop is CASSFRLDTEAFF. CDR3 DNA sequence: TGTGCCAGTAGTTTCCGTCTCGACACTGAAGCTTTCTTT. The whole variable domain, filled in from reference TRBV19 and TRBJ1-1, reads DGGITQSPKYLFRKEGQNVTLSCEQNLNHDAMYWYRQDPGQGLRLIYYSQIVNDFQKGDIAEGYSVSREKKESFPLTVTSAQKNPTAFYLCASSFRLDTEAFFGQGTRLTVV.

The rearrangement uses TRBV18 and TRBJ1-5; 7 bases fit TRBD1. V shed 4 bases, J shed 2 bases, and the junction held 8 bases outside the gene matches. This CDR3 has 16 residues. Germline-derived CDR1 and CDR2 are KGHSH and LQKENI. DNA of the CDR3: TGTGCCAGCTCACACGAGACAGGGTCTCGCAATCAGCCCCAGCATTTT. Protein: CASSHETGSRNQPQHF.

The DNA for the CDR3 is TGTGCCAGCAGCCCCGGGACAGGGTTAGTCTATGGCTACACCTTC. Its protein product is CASSPGTGLVYGYTF. The chain uses TRBV28 and TRBJ1-2, with 9 bases matching TRBD1. The CDR3 sequence is 15 residues long. V lost 6 bases and J lost 4; bases outside the gene matches: 9. The V gene's germline CDR1 is MDHEN and CDR2 SYDVKM.

CDR3: CASSLEAAASYEQYF. The CDR3, as DNA: TGTGCCAGCAGCTTAGAGGCGGCAGCCTCCTACGAGCAGTACTTC. The genes are TRBV11-2 and TRBJ2-7; the D is unclear. Trimming stripped 0 bases from V and 0 bases from J, with 9 bases between. Per the germline V gene, CDR1 is SGHAT and CDR2 is FQNNGV. This CDR3 is 15 amino acids long.

This clone was seen a single time. The chain uses TRBV6-2 or TRBV6-3 and TRBJ1-5; TRBD1 agrees at 7 bases. Trimming took 3 bases from V and 0 from J; bases not matched to a gene: 11. This CDR3 is 18 amino acids long. CDR1 is MNHEY and CDR2 is SVGEGT in the germline V gene. This CDR3 reads CASSYWGTALNSNQPQHF. CDR3 DNA sequence: TGTGCCAGCAGTTATTGGGGGACAGCTTTAAATAGCAATCAGCCCCAGCATTTT.

As DNA, the CDR3 is TGTGCCAGCAGTGACCTGGAGGCGGGCGAGCAGTACTTC. Encoded protein: CASSDLEAGEQYF. The chain links TRBV2 to TRBJ2-7; the D gene is possibly TRBD2 (5 bases). Germline CDR1 is SNHLY and CDR2 is FYNNEI. Deletions cut 3 bases from V and 6 bases from J, with 12 bases between. CDR3 length equals 13 residues.

This clone was seen once. The rearrangement links TRBV19 to TRBJ2-3; 10 bases are a match to TRBD1. V lost 4 bases, J lost 8 bases, and 12 bases stayed unmatched. This CDR3 spans 16 amino acids. The germline V gene has CDR1 LNHDA and CDR2 SQIVND (reference sequence). The CDR3 coding sequence is TGTGCCAGTAGTACGGGGACAGGGGCAAATTGGGGTACGCAGTATTTT. This codes for CASSTGTGANWGTQYF.

The rearrangement uses TRBV19 and TRBJ1-6; weak D call: TRBD1 (5 bases). Germline lookup yields CDR1 LNHDA and CDR2 SQIVND (reference sequence). The CDR3 has 13 amino acids. V was pared by 7 bases and J by 7 bases, with 11 bases between. The CDR3 bases are TGTGCCAGTAACCAGGGAGGAAATTCACCCCTCCACTTT. Amino acids: CASNQGGNSPLHF.

The chain couples TRBV19 to TRBJ1-2, with 8 bases matching TRBD1. With 3 bases clipped from V and 3 bases from J, the junction kept 12 bases outside the gene matches. Germline CDR1 and CDR2: LNHDA and SQIVND (reference sequence). The CDR3 runs 17 residues. The CDR3 spells CASSITVRGRIYYGYTF. The CDR3 nucleotides read TGTGCCAGTAGTATCACGGTCAGGGGGCGAATATACTATGGCTACACCTTC.

This clone was counted a few times. V and J are TRBV18 and TRBJ1-1, with a weak D call TRBD1 (6 bases). Germline CDR1 and CDR2: KGHSH and LQKENI. Trimming pared 4 bases from V and 5 bases from J, leaving 20 bases between. This CDR3 has 16 residues. CDR3 residues: CASSRGHQGGGTEAFF. CDR3 coding DNA: TGTGCCAGCTCACGGGGCCACCAGGGAGGGGGAACTGAAGCTTTCTTT.